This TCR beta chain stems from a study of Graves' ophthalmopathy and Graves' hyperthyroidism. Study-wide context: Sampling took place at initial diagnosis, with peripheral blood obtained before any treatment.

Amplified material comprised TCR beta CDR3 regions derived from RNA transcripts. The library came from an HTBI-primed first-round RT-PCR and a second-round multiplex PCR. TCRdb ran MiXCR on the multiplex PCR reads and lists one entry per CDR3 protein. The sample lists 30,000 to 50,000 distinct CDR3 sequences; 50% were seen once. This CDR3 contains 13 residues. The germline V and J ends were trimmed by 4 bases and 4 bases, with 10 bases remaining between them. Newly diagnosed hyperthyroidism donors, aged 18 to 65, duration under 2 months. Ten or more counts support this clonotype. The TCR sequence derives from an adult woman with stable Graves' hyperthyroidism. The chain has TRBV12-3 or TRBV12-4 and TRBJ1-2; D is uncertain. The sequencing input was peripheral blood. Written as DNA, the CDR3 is TGTGCCAGCAGTTCTCAGGAGGTCTATGGCTACACCTTC. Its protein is CASSSQEVYGYTF.